These 26 T cell receptor beta chains share one sample of origin, sequenced in a study of sequential checkpoint blockade in melanoma. Generated by immunoSEQ multiplex PCR, the TCRdb table keeps only in-frame clones and is missing some. The table shows about 27,000 clones, with about three quarters occurring only once. Specified treatment: randomized to nivolumab then ipilimumab (arm A) or the reverse (arm B). This material consisted of CD8+ T cells sorted from blood (inferred from file names), taken from a patient given nivolumab and ipilimumab in sequence. These TCRs come from a human donor with melanoma.

The rearrangement joins TRBV2 to TRBJ2-2; D unclear. Trimming left V 7 bases short and J 2 bases short, with 5 bases between. The CDR3 runs 12 residues. Looked up from germline, CDR1 is SNHLY and CDR2 is FYNNEI. Here the CDR3 reads CASISNTGELFF. CDR3 nucleotide sequence: TGTGCCAGCATTAGCAACACCGGGGAGCTGTTTTTT.

The rearrangement links TRBV5-1 to TRBJ2-7; no clear D gene. Germline CDR1 and CDR2: SGHRS and YFSETQ. Between the trimmed V and J ends, which lost 2 bases and 0 bases, there was a span of 6 bases. The CDR3 has 13 residues. The CDR3 DNA sequence: TGCGCCAGCAGCTTACATCCCTCCTACGAGCAGTACTTC. Amino acids: CASSLHPSYEQYF. The complete variable domain, with remaining parts taken from reference TRBV5-1 and TRBJ2-7, reads KAGVTQTPRYLIKTRGQQVTLSCSPISGHRSVSWYQQTPGQGLQFLFEYFSETQRNKGNFPGRFSGRQFSNSRSEMNVSTLELGDSALYLCASSLHPSYEQYFGPGTRLTVT.

Judged by abundance, this clone is medium-sized. This chain joins TRBV5-8 and TRBJ2-1; unclear D gene. The V and J ends lost 4 bases and 2 bases respectively, with 7 bases between them. CDR3 length: 13 residues. CDR1 SGHTS and CDR2 YDEGEE come from the germline V gene. CDR3 nucleotide sequence: TGTGCCAGCAGCATCCCTCCCTACAATGAGCAGTTCTTC. Amino acid sequence: CASSIPPYNEQFF.

V is TRBV27 and J is TRBJ2-7; D may be TRBD2 (5 bases). Trimming cost V 2 bases and J 1 base, with 9 bases left between them. This CDR3 region has 14 residues. CDR1 and CDR2 (germline): MNHEY, SMNVEV (reference sequence). CDR3 nucleotides: TGTGCCAGCAGTTTAAGTGGGAGTTCCTACGAGCAGTACTTC. It yields the protein CASSLSGSSYEQYF.

The V and J genes are TRBV7-9 and TRBJ2-7, with 12 bases aligning to TRBD2. Trimming at V came to 5 bases and at J to 6 bases, leaving 8 bases not matched to a gene. The CDR3 has 15 amino acids. Per the germline V gene, CDR1 is SEHNR and CDR2 is FQNEAQ (reference sequence). The CDR3 is CASSTGLAGLSEQYF. The CDR3 DNA sequence: TGTGCCAGCAGCACTGGACTAGCGGGATTGAGCGAGCAGTACTTC. The complete variable domain, with remaining parts taken from reference TRBV7-9 and TRBJ2-7, reads DTGVSQNPRHKITKRGQNVTFRCDPISEHNRLYWYRQTLGQGPEFLTYFQNEAQLEKSRLLSDRFSAERPKGSFSTLEIQRTEQGDSAMYLCASSTGLAGLSEQYFGPGTRLTVT.

This chain joins TRBV7-2 and TRBJ1-4; D unclear. The ends were cut back, 2 bases at V and 3 bases at J, with 10 bases in the middle. The germline CDR1 and CDR2 sequences are SGHTA and FQGNSA. This CDR3 contains 15 residues. This CDR3 reads CASSLNGYPNEKLFF. The DNA for the CDR3 is TGTGCCAGCAGCTTAAACGGGTACCCTAATGAAAAACTGTTTTTT. The full variable domain, its missing parts supplied by reference TRBV7-2 and TRBJ1-4, is GAGVSQSPSNKVTEKGKDVELRCDPISGHTALYWYRQSLGQGLEFLIYFQGNSAPDKSGLPSDRFSAERTGGSVSTLTIQRTQQEDSAVYLCASSLNGYPNEKLFFGSGTQLSVL.

V is TRBV5-6 and J is TRBJ1-5; D unclear. Trimming stripped 2 bases from V and 4 bases from J, with 7 bases between. The CDR3 runs 13 residues. Germline values: CDR1 SGHDT, CDR2 YYEEEE. CDR3 in amino acids: CASSFTGNQPQHF. The CDR3 DNA reads TGTGCCAGCAGCTTCACGGGGAATCAGCCCCAGCATTTT.

CDR3 region: CASSPPGQSSGYEQYF. CDR3 in DNA: TGTGCCAGCTCACCGCCGGGACAGTCCTCTGGGTACGAGCAGTACTTC. The V gene is TRBV18, the J gene TRBJ2-5; 7 bases map to TRBD1. TRBJ2-7 explains the end of the DNA better; the J call may be wrong. Germline CDR1 and CDR2: KGHSH and LQKENI. The CDR3 length is 16 residues.

J is TRBJ2-5 and V is TRBV9; TRBD1 is a possible D gene (6 bases). With the DNA end fitting TRBJ2-7 better, the J assignment may be wrong. CDR1 and CDR2 (germline): SGDLS, YYNGEE. The CDR3 contains 14 residues. CDR3 nucleotides: TGTGCCAGCAGCGTAGGACAGGCTTCCTACGAGCAGTACTTC. It specifies CASSVGQASYEQYF.

V is TRBV9 and J is TRBJ2-1; the D gene is possibly TRBD1 (6 bases). V was clipped by 2 bases and J by 7 bases, with 13 bases between them. The length of the CDR3 is 14 residues. Per the germline V gene, CDR1 is SGDLS and CDR2 is YYNGEE. The CDR3 bases are TGTGCCAGCAGCGTTGGGTGGACAGCGAATGAGCAGTTCTTC. Protein: CASSVGWTANEQFF.

V usage is TRBV5-5 and J usage is TRBJ2-3; 12 positions agree with TRBD2. J lost 5 bases, V lost 2 bases, and 6 bases had no gene match. The V gene's germline CDR1 is SGHKS and CDR2 YYEKEE (reference sequence). CDR3 length: 16 residues. The CDR3 bases are TGTGCCAGCAGCTTTACTAGCGGGGGGACCAAAGATACGCAGTATTTT. Encoded protein: CASSFTSGGTKDTQYF.

The genes are TRBV7-6 and TRBJ1-1, with a tentative D call TRBD1 (5 bases). The CDR3 runs to 15 residues. Germline V gene data show CDR1 as SGHVS and CDR2 as FNYEAQ. V lost 1 base, J lost 6 bases, and 15 bases lay in between. CDR3 sequence reads: CASSLVGGVSPEAFF. The CDR3 bases are TGTGCCAGCAGCTTAGTGGGGGGGGTAAGCCCTGAAGCTTTCTTT.

In this sample, this clone turned up a few times. The chain combines TRBV7-9 with TRBJ1-6; D gene ambiguous. Trimming pared 2 bases from V and 10 bases from J, leaving 9 bases between. Germline V gives CDR1 SEHNR, CDR2 FQNEAQ (reference sequence). The CDR3 length is 13 residues. CDR3 residues: CASSLMAESPLHF. CDR3 coding DNA: TGTGCCAGCAGCTTAATGGCCGAATCACCCCTCCACTTT. Complete variable domain (other parts from reference TRBV7-9 and TRBJ1-6): DTGVSQNPRHKITKRGQNVTFRCDPISEHNRLYWYRQTLGQGPEFLTYFQNEAQLEKSRLLSDRFSAERPKGSFSTLEIQRTEQGDSAMYLCASSLMAESPLHFGNGTRLTVT.

The chain carries TRBV19 and TRBJ2-3; D is ambiguous. The V gene lost 6 bases and the J gene lost 2 bases, with 6 bases spanning the gap. In germline, CDR1 is LNHDA, CDR2 SQIVND (reference sequence). This CDR3 spans 12 amino acids. In DNA, the CDR3 is TGTGCCAGTAGGAGTAACACAGATACGCAGTATTTT. Residues: CASRSNTDTQYF.

The chain carries TRBV5-3 and TRBJ1-5; tentative D call: TRBD1 (6 bases). TRBV5-3 is assigned to the ORF class and has an uncertain function. The CDR3 consists of 15 residues. Trimming pared 5 bases from V and 5 bases from J, leaving 17 bases between. This chain's CDR3 is CARRTKQGRDQPQHF. The CDR3 region has the DNA TGTGCCAGAAGGACGAAACAGGGAAGGGATCAGCCCCAGCATTTT.

The chain employs TRBV5-4 and TRBJ1-6; D perhaps matches TRBD1 (6 bases). V lost 0 bases and J lost 7, with 11 bases in between. Germline CDR1 and CDR2: SGHNT and YYREEE (reference sequence). The CDR3 length is 15 residues. The CDR3 DNA sequence: TGTGCCAGCAGCTTGGACAGGGCACCCAATTCACCCCTCCACTTT. This translates into CASSLDRAPNSPLHF.

The V and J genes are TRBV28 and TRBJ1-2; D is perhaps TRBD1 (5 bases). The CDR3 is 16 amino acids. Per germline, CDR1 MDHEN and CDR2 SYDVKM. The V end lost 7 bases, the J end lost 3 bases, and 21 bases lay between the germline ends. DNA for the CDR3: TGTGCCAGCACCACCGGCGTGGGAGGAGGGGACTATGGCTACACCTTC. It is translated as CASTTGVGGGDYGYTF.

This clone was picked up a small number of times. The genes are TRBV19 and TRBJ2-2; D is undetermined. This CDR3 is built from 14 residues. The germline V and J ends were trimmed by 5 bases and 3 bases, with 10 bases remaining between them. The germline V gene has CDR1 LNHDA and CDR2 SQIVND (reference sequence). This CDR3 is CASSLDLDTGELFF. In DNA form, the CDR3 reads TGTGCCAGTAGTCTCGACCTAGACACCGGGGAGCTGTTTTTT. Based on the CDR3 plus reference TRBV19 and TRBJ2-2, the full variable domain is DGGITQSPKYLFRKEGQNVTLSCEQNLNHDAMYWYRQDPGQGLRLIYYSQIVNDFQKGDIAEGYSVSREKKESFPLTVTSAQKNPTAFYLCASSLDLDTGELFFGEGSRLTVL.

CDR3 DNA: TGTGCCAGCAGTTTATTTCAGGTGGTTGGCACTGAAGCTTTCTTT. This gives the protein CASSLFQVVGTEAFF. The V and J genes are TRBV27 and TRBJ1-1; D is unclear. The CDR3 length is 15 residues. The ends were cut back, 1 base at V and 4 bases at J, with 13 bases in the middle. Germline assignment: CDR1 MNHEY and CDR2 SMNVEV (reference sequence).

This chain links TRBV27 with TRBJ2-1; D is possibly TRBD2 (5 bases). This CDR3 is built from 16 residues. The germline CDR1 and CDR2 sequences are MNHEY and SMNVEV (reference sequence). V was trimmed by 0 bases and J by 0 bases, leaving 9 bases between them. CDR3 nucleotide sequence: TGTGCCAGCAGTTTATCGGGAGCGCCCTCCTACAATGAGCAGTTCTTC. Translated, it gives CASSLSGAPSYNEQFF.

This clone occurred once. Germline and junction disagree at one end, which may indicate a read error. This sample also contains other DNA sequences that code for the same CDR3. The chain carries TRBV18 and TRBJ2-7, with 8 bases identical to TRBD1. Germline CDR1 reads KGHSH; CDR2 reads LQKENI. This CDR3 has 15 amino acids. CDR3 nucleotide sequence: TGTGCCAGCTCACCACCGCAGGACAGGGCCTACGAGCAATACTTC. Protein sequence: CASSPPQDRAYEQYF.

This rearrangement joins TRBV27 to TRBJ1-5; TRBD1 is a possible D gene (6 bases). This CDR3 has 13 residues. Trimming removed 10 bases at V and 4 bases at J, with 14 bases between. Germline V CDR1 and CDR2: MNHEY, SMNVEV (reference sequence). In DNA form, the CDR3 reads TGTGCCACCGGACAGAACTTTAATCAGCCCCAGCATTTT. It translates to CATGQNFNQPQHF.

V and J are TRBV30 and TRBJ1-1; TRBD1 is a possible D gene (6 bases). Per the germline V gene, CDR1 is GTSNPN and CDR2 is SVGIG (reference sequence). CDR3 length equals 12 residues. V lost 4 bases and J 8 bases, leaving 14 bases between the germline ends. This chain's CDR3 is CAWMTGRIEAFF. CDR3 sequence (DNA): TGTGCCTGGATGACAGGCAGGATAGAAGCTTTCTTT.

This clone was detected a few times. The chain couples TRBV4-2 to TRBJ1-2, with 10 positions matching TRBD1. Germline CDR1 LGHNA, CDR2 YNFKEQ. J lost 2 bases, V lost 0 bases, and 6 bases had no gene match. CDR3 length: 17 amino acids. The CDR3 DNA reads TGTGCCAGCAGCCAAGATCCGGGACAGGGGATGAACTATGGCTACACCTTC. Amino acids: CASSQDPGQGMNYGYTF.

As regards this clone: Germline is not matched at one junction end, which may reflect a read error. The chain carries TRBV5-8 and TRBJ1-1; 10 nucleotides align to TRBD1. Germline V CDR1 and CDR2: SGHTS, YDEGEE. CDR3 length: 10 residues. CDR3 nucleotide sequence: TGTGCCAGCAGCACAGGACAGGGGGTTTTC. Translating it yields CASSTGQGVF.

V usage is TRBV9 and J usage is TRBJ1-2; TRBD1 might be the D (5 bases). Germline V gene sequence: CDR1 SGDLS, CDR2 YYNGEE. This CDR3 is 13 amino acids long. With 3 bases removed from V and 1 base from J, the gap between germline ends came to 7 bases. CDR3 amino acids: CASSGQRNYGYTF. CDR3 DNA: TGTGCCAGCAGCGGACAGCGTAACTATGGCTACACCTTC. Looking up the rest from reference TRBV9 and TRBJ1-2 gives the full variable domain: DSGVTQTPKHLITATGQRVTLRCSPRSGDLSVYWYQQSLDQGLQFLIQYYNGEERAKGNILERFSAQQFPDLHSELNLSSLELGDSALYFCASSGQRNYGYTFGSGTRLTVV.